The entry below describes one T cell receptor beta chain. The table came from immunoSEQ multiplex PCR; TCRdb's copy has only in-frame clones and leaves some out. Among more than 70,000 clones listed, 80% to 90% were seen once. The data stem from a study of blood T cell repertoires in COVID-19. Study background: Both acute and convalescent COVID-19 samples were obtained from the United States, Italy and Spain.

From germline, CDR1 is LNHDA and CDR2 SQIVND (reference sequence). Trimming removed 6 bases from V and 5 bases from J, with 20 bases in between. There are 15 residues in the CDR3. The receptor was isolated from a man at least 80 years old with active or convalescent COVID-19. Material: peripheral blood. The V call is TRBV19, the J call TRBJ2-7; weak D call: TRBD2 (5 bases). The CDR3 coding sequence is TGTGCCAGTAGCCCCTCGAGGGCGGCCAGCCACGAGCAGTACTTC. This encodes CASSPSRAASHEQYF.